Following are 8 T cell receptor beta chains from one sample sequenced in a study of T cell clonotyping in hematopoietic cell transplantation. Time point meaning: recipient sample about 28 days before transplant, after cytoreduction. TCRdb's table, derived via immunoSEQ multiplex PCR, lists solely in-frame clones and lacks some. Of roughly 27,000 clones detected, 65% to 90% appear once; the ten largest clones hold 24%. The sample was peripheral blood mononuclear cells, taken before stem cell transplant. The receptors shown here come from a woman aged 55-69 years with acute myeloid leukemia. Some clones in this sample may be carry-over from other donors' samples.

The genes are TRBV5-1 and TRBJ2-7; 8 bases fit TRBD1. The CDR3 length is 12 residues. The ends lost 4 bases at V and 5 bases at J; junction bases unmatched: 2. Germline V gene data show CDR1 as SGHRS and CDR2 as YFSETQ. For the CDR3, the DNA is TGCGCCAGCAGCGCACAGGGGGACGAGCAGTACTTC. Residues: CASSAQGDEQYF.

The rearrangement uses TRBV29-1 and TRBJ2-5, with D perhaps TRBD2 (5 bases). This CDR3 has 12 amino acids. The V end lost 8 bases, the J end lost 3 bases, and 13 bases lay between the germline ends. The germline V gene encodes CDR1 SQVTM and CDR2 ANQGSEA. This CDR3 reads CSFLGLEETQYF. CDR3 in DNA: TGCAGCTTCCTAGGACTCGAAGAGACCCAGTACTTC.

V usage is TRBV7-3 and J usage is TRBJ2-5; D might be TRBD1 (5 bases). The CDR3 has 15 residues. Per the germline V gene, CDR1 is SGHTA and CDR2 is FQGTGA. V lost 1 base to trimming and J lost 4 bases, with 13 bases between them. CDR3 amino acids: CASSLNSGWGETQYF. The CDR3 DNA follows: TGTGCCAGCAGCTTAAATTCAGGGTGGGGAGAGACCCAGTACTTC.

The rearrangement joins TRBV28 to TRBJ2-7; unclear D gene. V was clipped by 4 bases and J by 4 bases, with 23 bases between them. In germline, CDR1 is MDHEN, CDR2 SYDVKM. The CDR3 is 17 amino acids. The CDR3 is CASSSIYVKAVRYEQYF. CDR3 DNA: TGTGCCAGCAGTTCGATATACGTTAAGGCGGTGAGGTACGAGCAGTACTTC.

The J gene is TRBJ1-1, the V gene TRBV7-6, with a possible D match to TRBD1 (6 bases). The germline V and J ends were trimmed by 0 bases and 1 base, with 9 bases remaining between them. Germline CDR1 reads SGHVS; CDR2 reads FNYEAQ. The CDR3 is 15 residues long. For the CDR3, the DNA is TGTGCCAGCAGCTTAGCGGCAGGGGCGAACACTGAAGCTTTCTTT. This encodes CASSLAAGANTEAFF.

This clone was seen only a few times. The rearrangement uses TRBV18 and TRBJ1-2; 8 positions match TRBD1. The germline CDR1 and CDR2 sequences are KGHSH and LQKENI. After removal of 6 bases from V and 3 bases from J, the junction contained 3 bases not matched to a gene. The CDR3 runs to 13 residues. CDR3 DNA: TGTGCCAGCTCCCCGACAGGGGACTATGGCTACACCTTC. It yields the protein CASSPTGDYGYTF.

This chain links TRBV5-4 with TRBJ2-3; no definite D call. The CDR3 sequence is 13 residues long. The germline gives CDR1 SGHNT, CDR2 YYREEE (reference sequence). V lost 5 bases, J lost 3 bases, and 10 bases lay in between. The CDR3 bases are TGTGCCAGCAGGTCTCAGGAGACAGATACGCAGTATTTT. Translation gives CASRSQETDTQYF.

CDR3 DNA sequence: TGTGCCAGCAGCCCTGGGAACAATCAGCCCCAGCATTTT. This encodes CASSPGNNQPQHF. V usage is TRBV16 and J usage is TRBJ1-5; D is ambiguous. The germline V gene encodes CDR1 KGHSY and CDR2 FQNENV. Trimming took 4 bases from V and 3 from J, leaving 7 bases between them. The CDR3 covers 13 residues.